The 11 T cell receptor beta chains below were found in one sample sequenced in a study of Ad26.COV2.S vaccination and SARS-CoV-2 variants. Documented treatment: around 19 received Ad26.COV2.S at low or high dose, single or two shots; about 5 received placebo; per-sample allocation not given. The study sampled participants on day 63 after the first vaccine or placebo injection. Data came from immunoSEQ multiplex PCR; TCRdb stores just in-frame clones and leaves some out. The repertoire holds about half a million clones, with about 88% as singletons. This specimen consisted of peripheral blood, obtained in a trial of Ad26.COV2.S vaccine versus placebo. Receptor source: a person aged 18-65 years who received the Ad26.COV2.S COVID-19 vaccine or a placebo.

The chain is built from TRBV6-6 and TRBJ2-5, with 10 bases lining up with TRBD2. The CDR3 totals 14 residues. The junction had 5 bases not matched to a gene; V was cut back by 5 bases and J by 5 bases. From germline, CDR1 is MNHNY and CDR2 SVGAGI (reference sequence). The CDR3 protein is CASSSGRAGETQYF. In DNA form, the CDR3 reads TGTGCCAGCAGTAGCGGGAGGGCGGGGGAGACCCAGTACTTC.

Comments on this clone: Germline and junction disagree at one end, which may indicate a read error. The chain uses TRBV3-1 (or the pseudogene TRBV3-2) and TRBJ1-5; no clear D gene. Germline lookup yields CDR1 LGHDT and CDR2 YNNKEL (reference sequence). CDR3 length: 13 residues. The CDR3 DNA sequence: TGTGCCAGCAGCCAAGGGGATAATCGGCCCCAGCATTTT. As protein: CASSQGDNRPQHF.

The chain links TRBV10-3 to TRBJ1-2, with D tentatively TRBD1 (5 bases). Germline values: CDR1 ENHRY, CDR2 SYGVKD. CDR3 length: 14 residues. Trimming removed 0 bases at V and 2 bases at J, with 7 bases between. The DNA for the CDR3 is TGTGCCATCAGTGAGTCTGCAGGGAACTATGGCTACACCTTC. Translation: CAISESAGNYGYTF.

The rearrangement links TRBV9 to TRBJ2-1; the D gene is possibly TRBD2 (6 bases). CDR1 and CDR2 (germline): SGDLS, YYNGEE. Trimming removed 1 base from V and 0 bases from J, with 11 bases in between. This CDR3 spans 16 amino acids. CDR3: CASSVRGYGSYNEQFF. Here the CDR3 DNA reads TGTGCCAGCAGCGTACGGGGGTACGGCTCCTACAATGAGCAGTTCTTC.

This clone has a single count. The rearrangement uses TRBV7-2 and TRBJ1-4; D is ambiguous. Germline values: CDR1 SGHTA, CDR2 FQGNSA. Trimming pared 1 base from V and 3 bases from J, leaving 3 bases between. This CDR3 has 13 amino acids. CDR3: CASSLVANEKLFF. In DNA, the CDR3 is TGTGCCAGCAGCTTAGTTGCTAATGAAAAACTGTTTTTT.

This clone was detected once. CDR3 DNA sequence: TGCGCCAGCAGCCATGTCGGGAGGGAAGCTTTCTTT. Amino acids: CASSHVGREAFF. V and J are TRBV4-3 and TRBJ1-1; D unresolved. This CDR3 has 12 amino acids. V was cut by 3 bases and J by 8 bases, with 10 bases left in between. Germline V gene sequence: CDR1 LGHNA, CDR2 YSLEER.

This clone was seen a single time. The chain uses TRBV6-1 and TRBJ1-6, with a weak D call TRBD1 (5 bases). Trimming left V 1 base short and J 14 bases short, with 15 bases between. Germline-derived CDR1 and CDR2 are MNHNS and SASEGT. The CDR3 loop spans 14 amino acids. The CDR3 DNA reads TGTGCCAGCAGTGAAGTCCCGAGGGGTTCCGCCCTCCACTTT. Its translation: CASSEVPRGSALHF.

In its sample, this clone was seen once. This chain links TRBV28 with TRBJ2-2, with D possibly being TRBD1 or TRBD2 (5 bases each). Germline-derived CDR1 and CDR2 are MDHEN and SYDVKM. Trimming took off 8 bases at V and 4 bases at J, with 17 bases between the two ends. This CDR3 is built from 15 residues. The CDR3, as DNA: TGTGCCAGCTACGAGGGGCTAGTTAGCACCGGGGAGCTGTTTTTT. Its protein product is CASYEGLVSTGELFF.

The rearrangement links TRBV14 to TRBJ2-3; D is perhaps TRBD1 (5 bases). The CDR3 covers 15 residues. Germline V gene sequence: CDR1 SGHDN, CDR2 FVKESK. With 3 bases removed from V and 0 bases from J, the gap between germline ends came to 10 bases. This CDR3 reads CASSQDTVSTDTQYF. DNA of the CDR3: TGTGCCAGCAGCCAGGACACAGTTAGCACAGATACGCAGTATTTT.

The chain uses TRBV24-1 and TRBJ2-3, with 12 bases matching TRBD2. This CDR3 comprises 21 residues. V gave up 0 bases and J gave up 6 bases; unmatched junction bases: 18. Per germline, CDR1 KGHDR and CDR2 SFDVKD. CDR3 nucleotides: TGTGCCACCAGTGATTTGCTCCCTGGGTTGACTAGCGGGAGTAACACGGATACGCAGTATTTT. Its translation is CATSDLLPGLTSGSNTDTQYF.

The chain combines TRBV12-3 or TRBV12-4 with TRBJ1-1; D is uncertain. V lost 7 bases to trimming and J lost 0 bases, with 9 bases between them. This CDR3 spans 13 amino acids. The CDR3 reads CASTLLMNTEAFF. CDR3 coding DNA: TGTGCCAGCACCCTACTCATGAACACTGAAGCTTTCTTT.